These 9 T cell receptor beta chains were sequenced from one sample in a study of T-cell memory formation after mild COVID-19. A single record per CDR3 protein comes from TCRdb applying MiXCR to the 5' RACE reads. In the table there are 450,000 to 700,000 distinct CDR3 sequences, more than 15% of which are singletons. The sample taken for sequencing was PBMCs or a T cell subset sorted from them (not recorded which). These receptors all stem from an adult woman who had mild COVID-19 (a few samples of this study predate the infection). Cell type and time point are not known.

This sequence joins TRBV24-1 and TRBJ2-5; 7 bases match TRBD1. J gave up 5 bases and V 0 bases, and 5 bases lay outside the gene matches. Germline-derived CDR1 and CDR2 are KGHDR and SFDVKD. The CDR3 is 15 residues long. For the CDR3, the DNA is TGTGCCACCAGTGATTTGATAGGGGGCGCGGAGACCCAGTACTTC. This sequence encodes CATSDLIGGAETQYF.

This clonotype was detected a few times. The V gene is TRBV12-3 or TRBV12-4, the J gene TRBJ1-2; D gene unclear. The CDR3 is made up of 14 amino acids. Trimming left V 6 bases short and J 4 bases short, with 15 bases between. The CDR3 nucleotides read TGTGCCAGCAGCTCTGCCCAAGGAGCCTATGGCTACACCTTC. This encodes CASSSAQGAYGYTF.

This sequence joins TRBV6-1 and TRBJ2-1; 8 bases match TRBD2. V was pared by 0 bases and J by 4 bases, with 5 bases of the junction left unmatched. CDR3 length equals 16 residues. The V gene's germline CDR1 is MNHNS and CDR2 SASEGT. CDR3 coding DNA: TGTGCCAGCAGTGAAGCCGTTCGCGGGGGGTACAATGAGCAGTTCTTC. Encoded protein: CASSEAVRGGYNEQFF.

The V gene is TRBV24-1, the J gene TRBJ2-1; D may be TRBD1 (6 bases). The V gene's germline CDR1 is KGHDR and CDR2 SFDVKD. The CDR3 spans 14 residues. Trimming stripped 7 bases from V and 8 bases from J, with 17 bases between. CDR3 coding DNA: TGTGCCACCAGCCTCACTAAACAGGGCTATGAGCAGTTCTTC. Protein: CATSLTKQGYEQFF.

This clonotype was seen repeatedly, ten times or more. This chain joins TRBV12-3 or TRBV12-4 and TRBJ2-3, with 10 bases identical to TRBD1. V gave up 5 bases and J gave up 3 bases; unmatched junction bases: 8. The CDR3 contains 16 residues. Written as DNA, the CDR3 is TGTGCCAGCAGTCCCGGGACAGGGGTACATACAGATACGCAGTATTTT. Its protein is CASSPGTGVHTDTQYF.

This clonotype was counted between two and nine times. V and J are TRBV4-1 and TRBJ1-4; D call uncertain. This CDR3 is built from 15 residues. In germline, CDR1 is MGHRA, CDR2 YSYEKL. V dropped 4 bases and J dropped 5 bases, with 14 bases sitting between them. The CDR3 DNA sequence: TGCGCCAGCAGCCTCCAACCGTCGGTAAATGAAAAACTGTTTTTT. Encoded protein: CASSLQPSVNEKLFF.

The chain couples TRBV6-5 to TRBJ2-7; 7 bases are a match to TRBD1. Trimming removed 5 bases from V and 6 bases from J; junction bases left unmatched: 10. CDR3 length: 14 amino acids. Germline-derived CDR1 and CDR2 are MNHEY and SVGAGI. In DNA, the CDR3 is TGTGCCAGCAGTCCCCGACAGGGAGAGGGCGAGCAGTACTTC. Translation: CASSPRQGEGEQYF.

The rearrangement links TRBV20-1 to TRBJ2-1; 8 bases are shared with TRBD2. CDR3 length: 16 residues. The germline V gene encodes CDR1 DFQATT and CDR2 SNEGSKA (reference sequence). V shed 0 bases and J 3 bases; nucleotides not matched to a gene: 7. The CDR3 spells CSARDALAGYYNEQFF. DNA of the CDR3: TGCAGTGCTAGAGATGCCCTAGCGGGTTACTACAATGAGCAGTTCTTC.

The chain employs TRBV6-6 and TRBJ2-3; 8 nucleotides align to TRBD1. CDR3 length: 14 amino acids. Germline V gene sequence: CDR1 MNHNY, CDR2 SVGAGI (reference sequence). The V and J ends lost 2 bases and 6 bases, in that order; junction bases with no gene match: 4. CDR3 nucleotides: TGTGCCAGCAGTTACGAGACAGGGGCGGATACGCAGTATTTT. Its translation: CASSYETGADTQYF.